The 21 T cell receptor beta chains in this list originate from one sample, sequenced in a study of blood T cell repertoires in COVID-19. Libraries were prepared by immunoSEQ multiplex PCR; TCRdb keeps only in-frame clonotypes and omits some of them. Of approximately 430,000 clones in the sample, 80% to 90% were seen once. The sample was peripheral blood. The receptors here all came from a woman between 25 and 40 years old with active or convalescent COVID-19.

The rearrangement links TRBV4-1 to TRBJ2-2, with 10 bases fitting TRBD2. The V gene's germline CDR1 is MGHRA and CDR2 YSYEKL. V lost 0 bases and J lost 5; bases outside the gene matches: 9. CDR3 size: 18 residues. The CDR3 sequence is CASSQDSAGGPRTGELFF. Here the CDR3 DNA reads TGCGCCAGCAGCCAAGATTCAGCGGGAGGGCCTCGGACCGGGGAGCTGTTTTTT.

The chain is built from TRBV5-1 and TRBJ1-6; possibly TRBD1 for D (6 bases). Germline V gene data show CDR1 as SGHRS and CDR2 as YFSETQ. The length of the CDR3 is 14 residues. The ends were cut back, 2 bases at V and 9 bases at J, with 12 bases in the middle. This CDR3 reads CASSFQQGSSPLHF. In DNA form, the CDR3 reads TGCGCCAGCAGCTTCCAACAGGGAAGTTCACCCCTCCACTTT.

About this clone: This specimen includes other DNA sequences encoding the same CDR3. CDR3 protein: CASSSGTGGNQPQHF. In DNA form, the CDR3 reads TGTGCCAGCAGTTCCGGGACAGGGGGCAATCAGCCCCAGCATTTT. The chain has TRBV27 and TRBJ1-5; 10 bases line up with TRBD1. The CDR3 has 15 amino acids. The V gene end was trimmed by 4 bases and the J gene end by 2 bases; junction bases not matched to a gene: 2. Germline assignment: CDR1 MNHEY and CDR2 SMNVEV (reference sequence).

The genes are TRBV27 and TRBJ1-6; tentative D call: TRBD1 (5 bases). The V gene lost 5 bases and the J gene lost 6 bases, with 11 bases spanning the gap. Looked up from germline, CDR1 is MNHEY and CDR2 is SMNVEV (reference sequence). The CDR3 is 14 residues long. The CDR3 protein is CASSPGGSNSPLHF. In DNA form, the CDR3 reads TGTGCCAGCAGTCCCGGGGGTTCTAATTCACCCCTCCACTTT.

This rearrangement joins TRBV21-1 to TRBJ2-3; TRBD2, the D gene given by the table, was not confirmed from the DNA. TRBV21-1 is an annotated pseudogene. This CDR3 is 16 amino acids long. CDR3 in amino acids: CASSKGTSGSTDTQYF. For the CDR3, the DNA is TGTGCCAGCAGCAAAGGGACTAGCGGAAGCACAGATACGCAGTATTTT.

The chain has TRBV5-5 and TRBJ1-2; perhaps TRBD1 as D (5 bases). Trimming pared 4 bases from V and 3 bases from J, leaving 13 bases between. This CDR3 contains 14 residues. The germline gives CDR1 SGHKS, CDR2 YYEKEE (reference sequence). The CDR3 here is CASSPGQGDYGYTF. CDR3 bases: TGTGCCAGCAGCCCCGGGCAGGGCGACTATGGCTACACCTTC. Variable domain in full (rest from reference TRBV5-5 and TRBJ1-2): DAGVTQSPTHLIKTRGQQVTLRCSPISGHKSVSWYQQVLGQGPQFIFQYYEKEERGRGNFPDRFSARQFPNYSSELNVNALLLGDSALYLCASSPGQGDYGYTFGSGTRLTVV.

This clone was detected a few times. The chain joins TRBV5-5 to TRBJ1-1; D unresolved. Germline V CDR1 and CDR2: SGHKS, YYEKEE (reference sequence). The CDR3 consists of 16 residues. The ends were cut back, 0 bases at V and 3 bases at J, with 15 bases in the middle. Here the CDR3 DNA reads TGTGCCAGCAGCTTGGCGTCGGAACCAGGTGACACTGAAGCTTTCTTT. It codes for CASSLASEPGDTEAFF.

This clone was observed once. This chain joins TRBV7-8 and TRBJ2-1, with 10 nucleotides matching TRBD1. V lost 5 bases and J lost 6; bases outside the gene matches: 7. Germline loops: CDR1 SGHVS, CDR2 FQNEAQ. This CDR3 is built from 15 residues. CDR3 bases: TGTGCCAGCAGCACGTGGACAGGGGGTGGCAATGAGCAGTTCTTC. Its protein product is CASSTWTGGGNEQFF.

The chain joins TRBV6-5 to TRBJ2-3; the match to TRBD2 covers 9 bases. There are 15 residues in the CDR3. Germline V lookup: CDR1 MNHEY, CDR2 SVGAGI. V gave up 3 bases and J gave up 6 bases; unmatched junction bases: 7. DNA of the CDR3: TGTGCCAGCAGTTATAGCGGGAGAGATGCGGATACGCAGTATTTT. Its translation is CASSYSGRDADTQYF.

The chain links TRBV5-3 to TRBJ2-3; 12 nucleotides align to TRBD2. TRBV5-3 is recorded as an ORF, its role being uncertain. After removal of 4 bases from V and 7 bases from J, the junction contained 16 bases not matched to a gene. CDR3 length: 18 residues. CDR3 DNA sequence: TGTGCCAGAAGCGCGACTAGCGGGGGCACCTTTCTCCTCCATACGCAGTATTTT. Protein: CARSATSGGTFLLHTQYF.

DNA for the CDR3: TGTGCCAGCAGCTTACCTGAGGACAGCGCGGGGGGTCTCCACTTT. Amino acids: CASSLPEDSAGGLHF. The chain is built from TRBV7-8 and TRBJ1-6; possibly TRBD1 for D (6 bases). CDR1 is SGHVS and CDR2 is FQNEAQ in the germline V gene. V gave up 2 bases and J gave up 16 bases, with 21 bases separating them. The CDR3 length is 15 residues. The full variable domain, rest sourced from reference TRBV7-8 and TRBJ1-6, is GAGVSQSPRYKVAKRGQDVALRCDPISGHVSLFWYQQALGQGPEFLTYFQNEAQLDKSGLPSDRFFAERPEGSVSTLKIQRTQQEDSAVYLCASSLPEDSAGGLHFGNGTRLTVT.

This rearrangement joins TRBV7-9 to TRBJ1-5; possible D gene TRBD1, 6 bases. The V gene lost 2 bases and the J gene lost 5 bases, with 16 bases spanning the gap. Germline loops: CDR1 SEHNR, CDR2 FQNEAQ (reference sequence). The CDR3 loop spans 16 amino acids. The CDR3 DNA follows: TGTGCCAGCAGCTTATTGTCTGGGGGCAGCGATCAGCCCCAGCATTTT. Its translation is CASSLLSGGSDQPQHF. The full variable domain, its missing parts supplied by reference TRBV7-9 and TRBJ1-5, is DTGVSQNPRHKITKRGQNVTFRCDPISEHNRLYWYRQTLGQGPEFLTYFQNEAQLEKSRLLSDRFSAERPKGSFSTLEIQRTEQGDSAMYLCASSLLSGGSDQPQHFGDGTRLSIL.

The rearrangement joins TRBV6-5 to TRBJ1-1, with D possibly matching TRBD1 (5 bases). V gave up 2 bases and J gave up 8 bases, with 12 bases separating them. Germline values: CDR1 MNHEY, CDR2 SVGAGI. The CDR3 consists of 13 residues. For the CDR3, the DNA is TGTGCCAGCAGTTACGGAGGAGGGGACGAAGCTTTCTTT. It encodes CASSYGGGDEAFF.

This clone was detected only once. V and J are TRBV6-5 and TRBJ1-1; D is perhaps TRBD1 (6 bases). The V end was cut by 6 bases, the J end by 5 bases, with 13 bases between. The CDR3 spans 13 residues. Germline CDR1 is MNHEY and CDR2 is SVGAGI. The CDR3 DNA follows: TGTGCCAGCAGACGCAAGGGGGGGACTGAAGCTTTCTTT. It encodes CASRRKGGTEAFF.

The chain's CDR3 is CASSGWDRPNTEAFF. Here the CDR3 DNA reads TGTGCCAGCAGCGGCTGGGACAGGCCGAACACTGAAGCTTTCTTT. The rearrangement uses TRBV7-9 and TRBJ1-1; 8 bases match TRBD1. The germline V gene encodes CDR1 SEHNR and CDR2 FQNEAQ (reference sequence). Trimming cost V 5 bases and J 1 base; bases outside gene matches: 6. The CDR3 has 15 residues. The variable domain in full, completed from reference TRBV7-9 and TRBJ1-1, reads DTGVSQNPRHKITKRGQNVTFRCDPISEHNRLYWYRQTLGQGPEFLTYFQNEAQLEKSRLLSDRFSAERPKGSFSTLEIQRTEQGDSAMYLCASSGWDRPNTEAFFGQGTRLTVV.

This clone occurred once. This chain links TRBV11-2 with TRBJ2-2, with no clear D. Trimming stripped 1 base from V and 7 bases from J, with 13 bases between. CDR3 length: 15 amino acids. From germline, CDR1 is SGHAT and CDR2 FQNNGV. The chain's CDR3 is CASSLGVSGIGELFF. CDR3 coding DNA: TGTGCCAGCAGCTTAGGTGTCTCAGGAATCGGGGAGCTGTTTTTT.

This clone was picked up a small number of times. The rearrangement links TRBV30 to TRBJ1-1, with unresolved D. V was shortened by 1 base and J by 3 bases, with 9 bases between the two germline ends. This CDR3 region has 13 residues. CDR1 GTSNPN and CDR2 SVGIG come from the germline V gene (reference sequence). The CDR3: CAWSDGSYTEAFF. The DNA of the CDR3 is TGTGCCTGGAGTGATGGGAGCTACACTGAAGCTTTCTTT.

This clone was counted a single time. The gene calls are TRBV27 and TRBJ1-1; 7 bases agree with TRBD1. In germline, CDR1 is MNHEY, CDR2 SMNVEV (reference sequence). V gave up 6 bases and J gave up 0 bases; unmatched junction bases: 4. The CDR3 covers 14 residues. The CDR3: CASSDRVMNTEAFF. In DNA form, the CDR3 reads TGTGCCAGCAGCGACAGGGTTATGAACACTGAAGCTTTCTTT.

This sequence joins TRBV5-6 and TRBJ2-3, with TRBD2 as a possible D gene (6 bases). Germline assignment: CDR1 SGHDT and CDR2 YYEEEE. Trimming cost V 4 bases and J 2 bases, with 14 bases left between them. The CDR3 spans 15 residues. CDR3 sequence (DNA): TGTGCCAGCAGCCGAGGGTGGGAGGACACAGATACGCAGTATTTT. Residues: CASSRGWEDTDTQYF.

The chain uses TRBV6-5 and TRBJ2-7; D call uncertain. The V end was cut by 6 bases, the J end by 0 bases, with 12 bases between. Germline-derived CDR1 and CDR2 are MNHEY and SVGAGI. There are 14 residues in the CDR3. CDR3 loop: CASSPDIPSYEQYF. In DNA form, the CDR3 reads TGTGCCAGCAGCCCAGATATACCCTCCTACGAGCAGTACTTC.

The rearrangement links TRBV27 to TRBJ2-7; the match to TRBD2 covers 8 bases. This CDR3 is built from 14 residues. Germline values: CDR1 MNHEY, CDR2 SMNVEV (reference sequence). The V gene end was trimmed by 3 bases and the J gene end by 3 bases; junction bases not matched to a gene: 4. The CDR3: CASSFSGRGYEQYF. The CDR3 DNA sequence: TGTGCCAGCAGTTTTTCCGGGAGGGGCTACGAGCAGTACTTC.